This T cell receptor beta chain was documented in a study of blood T cell repertoires in COVID-19. About the research overall: Researchers got acute and convalescent COVID-19 samples from the United States, Italy and Spain. From T cells, B-cell-depleted T cells, or PBMCs came the material, which was cDNA or gDNA.

From germline, CDR1 is SQVTM and CDR2 ANQGSEA. Trimming took 4 bases from V and 2 from J, leaving 12 bases between them. This CDR3 spans 14 amino acids. As handled by the study authors: Reference gene primer amplification yielded estimated nucleated cell counts. Sequencing used immunoSEQ multiplex PCR; TCRdb keeps in-frame clones, though not all of them. The D gene and trimming were derived from the DNA, and the V and J assignments and clone size from that table. The repertoire includes roughly 120,000 clones, around 88% of them detected once, and 0.88% sits in the top ten. The sequence derives from a woman aged 45-59 years with active or convalescent COVID-19. V and J are TRBV29-1 and TRBJ2-1, with D possibly TRBD2 on 6 matching bases. The source material was peripheral blood. DNA for the CDR3: TGCAGCGTTGCCCGGCGACTAGCCTACAATGAGCAGTTCTTC. It yields the protein CSVARRLAYNEQFF.